Detailed here is one T cell receptor (beta chain). This entry belongs to a study of shared clonotypes between healthy human individuals. Some clones are missing from TCRdb's copy, which holds only in-frame ones; the method was immunoSEQ multiplex PCR. The profile covers 2 million to 2.5 million clones, with approximately 94% appearing a single time and under 2% taken by the ten largest. Terminally differentiated effector memory CD45RA+ cells were excluded by CCR7 positive selection of CD45RO-negative cells. Per the germline V gene, CDR1 is SGHAT and CDR2 is FQNNGV. CDR3 length equals 15 residues. V lost 2 bases to trimming and J lost 2 bases, with 13 bases between them.

The V and J genes are TRBV11-2 and TRBJ2-7; D may be TRBD1 (5 bases). This receptor was identified in a man in his late teens or twenties in good health. Some clones in this sample may be carry-over from other donors' samples. The specimen was naive CD8+ T cells from PBMCs. The DNA for the CDR3 is TGTGCCAGCAGCTTAAGCTCCAGGGCCGCCTACGAGCAGTACTTC. It is translated as CASSLSSRAAYEQYF.